The present TCR beta chain was sequenced within a study of shared clonotypes between healthy human individuals. Study observations and caveats: Even with large depth, rarefaction showed that sorted-subset sequencing was incomplete. The generation probabilities recorded for non-shared clonotypes fell below those of clonotypes shared by all four donors. Owing to a small donor count, the genetic and exposure-history diversity represented was limited.

Comment on this clone: Its antigen is unidentified. The same CDR3 arises from other DNA sequences in this sample as well.

Some clones are missing from TCRdb's copy, which holds only in-frame ones; the method was immunoSEQ multiplex PCR. In the table there are about 1.5 million clones, 95% to 99% of which are singletons. Within Nashville, Tennessee resided all donors, each a Caucasian adult. V dropped 1 base and J dropped 1 base, with 8 bases sitting between them. Germline CDR1 is KGHSH and CDR2 is LQKENI. CDR3 size: 15 residues. The rearrangement uses TRBV18 and TRBJ1-5; D might be TRBD1 (5 bases). The sequenced sample was naive CD4+ T cells sorted from blood. Subset: CD45RA+ positively selected. This TCR derives from a man in his thirties or forties in good health. The CDR3 sequence: CASSPLAGSNQPQHF. CDR3 nucleotide sequence: TGTGCCAGCTCACCACTGGCAGGGAGCAATCAGCCCCAGCATTTT. Based on the CDR3 plus reference TRBV18 and TRBJ1-5, the full variable domain is NAGVMQNPRHLVRRRGQEARLRCSPMKGHSHVYWYRQLPEEGLKFMVYLQKENIIDESGMPKERFSAEFPKEGPSILRIQQVVRGDSAAYFCASSPLAGSNQPQHFGDGTRLSIL.